This T cell receptor beta chain is drawn from a study of OX40 agonist ivuxolimab in advanced cancers. Profiled with immunoSEQ multiplex PCR; TCRdb holds only in-frame clones, not every one. Here the sample spans 50,000 to 65,000 clones, roughly 82% being singletons. Trimming pared 2 bases from V and 5 bases from J, leaving 17 bases between. The CDR3 length is 16 residues. Germline V gene data show CDR1 as SEHNR and CDR2 as FQNEAQ (reference sequence). J is TRBJ2-3 and V is TRBV7-9; the D gene could be TRBD1 or TRBD2 (5 bases each). The receptor's source is an adult with an advanced solid tumor such as melanoma, head and neck, liver or kidney cancer. This material consisted of CD4+ or CD8+ T cells sorted from blood, taken in a trial of the OX40 agonist ivuxolimab. The CDR3 is CASSLSGTVTGDTQYF. The CDR3 coding sequence is TGTGCCAGCAGCTTATCCGGGACGGTCACGGGAGATACGCAGTATTTT.